The 5 T cell receptor beta chains below come from one sample, sequenced in a study of cytomegalovirus exposure and HLA in healthy donors. The PCR used 60 Vbeta and 13 Jbeta primers. The method was immunoSEQ multiplex PCR; TCRdb's version includes in-frame clones alone and lacks a portion of them. The sample shows some 160,000 clones, around 73% of them seen only once. Material: PBMCs. The receptors stem from a young woman in good health and CMV-seropositive.

The chain joins TRBV5-6 to TRBJ1-5; the D gene is possibly TRBD1 (6 bases). Trimming pared 0 bases from V and 0 bases from J, leaving 13 bases between. Looked up from germline, CDR1 is SGHDT and CDR2 is YYEEEE. The CDR3 spans 17 residues. The CDR3 here is CASSLAGGQASNQPQHF. The CDR3 DNA reads as TGTGCCAGCAGCTTGGCGGGGGGGCAGGCTAGCAATCAGCCCCAGCATTTT. Full variable domain (outside the CDR3, taken from reference TRBV5-6 and TRBJ1-5): DAGVTQSPTHLIKTRGQQVTLRCSPKSGHDTVSWYQQALGQGPQFIFQYYEEEERQRGNFPDRFSGHQFPNYSSELNVNALLLGDSALYLCASSLAGGQASNQPQHFGDGTRLSIL.

The V and J genes are TRBV7-6 and TRBJ1-3; D is unclear. Germline V gives CDR1 SGHVS, CDR2 FNYEAQ. The V end was cut by 8 bases, the J end by 0 bases, with 5 bases between. The length of the CDR3 is 12 residues. The CDR3 coding sequence is TGTGCCAGCCGGGGCTCTGGAAACACCATATATTTT. This encodes CASRGSGNTIYF.

The chain joins TRBV4-1 to TRBJ2-5; tentative D call: TRBD2 (6 bases). The CDR3 contains 17 residues. Trimming shortened V by 0 bases and J by 4 bases, and 18 bases separated the two germline ends. In germline, CDR1 is MGHRA, CDR2 YSYEKL. In DNA, the CDR3 is TGCGCCAGCAGCCAAGAGCTCGGGGGATCTTGGCGAGAGACCCAGTACTTC. Translation: CASSQELGGSWRETQYF.

The chain employs TRBV19 and TRBJ2-7; 8 bases match TRBD1. The V and J ends lost 5 bases and 0 bases, in that order; junction bases with no gene match: 6. This CDR3 contains 15 residues. The germline CDR1 and CDR2 sequences are LNHDA and SQIVND (reference sequence). CDR3 protein: CASSLTGDSSYEQYF. CDR3 DNA sequence: TGTGCCAGTAGTCTGACAGGGGACAGCTCCTACGAGCAGTACTTC.

The V gene is TRBV5-6, the J gene TRBJ1-5; 8 nucleotides align to TRBD1. The CDR3 is 11 residues long. J was trimmed by 15 bases and V by 4 bases; bases with no gene match: 6. Germline V gene lookup returns CDR1 SGHDT and CDR2 YYEEEE. Here the CDR3 DNA reads TGTGCCAGCAGCGGGACAGGTCTCCGGCATTTT. Residues: CASSGTGLRHF.